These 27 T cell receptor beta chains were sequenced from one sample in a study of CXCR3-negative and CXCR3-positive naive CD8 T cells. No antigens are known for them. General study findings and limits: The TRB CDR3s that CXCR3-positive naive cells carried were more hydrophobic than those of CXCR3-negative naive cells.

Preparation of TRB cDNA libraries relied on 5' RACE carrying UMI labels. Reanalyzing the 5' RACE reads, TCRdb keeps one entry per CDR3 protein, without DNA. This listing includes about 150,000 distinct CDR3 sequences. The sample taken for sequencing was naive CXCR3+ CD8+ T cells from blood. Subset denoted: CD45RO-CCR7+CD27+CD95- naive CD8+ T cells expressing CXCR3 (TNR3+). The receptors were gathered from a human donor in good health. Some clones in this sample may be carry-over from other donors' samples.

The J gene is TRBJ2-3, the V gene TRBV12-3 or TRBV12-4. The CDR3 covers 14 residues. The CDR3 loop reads CASRLAGRADTQYF.

This CDR3 is CASSLWGTDEAFF. The chain couples TRBV5-5 to TRBJ1-1. CDR3 length: 13 residues. Germline assignment: CDR1 SGHKS and CDR2 YYEKEE (reference sequence).

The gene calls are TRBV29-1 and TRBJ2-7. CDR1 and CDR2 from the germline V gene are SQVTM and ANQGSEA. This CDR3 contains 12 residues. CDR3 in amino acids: CSVVGSTYEQYF.

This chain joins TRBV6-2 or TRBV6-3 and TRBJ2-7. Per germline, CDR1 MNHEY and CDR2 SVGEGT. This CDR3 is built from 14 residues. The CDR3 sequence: CASSYGSETYEQYF.

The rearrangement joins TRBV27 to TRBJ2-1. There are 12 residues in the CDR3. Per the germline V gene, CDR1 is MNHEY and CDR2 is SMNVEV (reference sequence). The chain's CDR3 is CASSEHNNEQFF.

CDR3 amino acids: CSVEEPGLAPEETQYF. The chain links TRBV29-1 to TRBJ2-5; TCRdb returns TRBD2, unconfirmable since there is no DNA. There are 16 residues in the CDR3. The germline gives CDR1 SQVTM, CDR2 ANQGSEA.

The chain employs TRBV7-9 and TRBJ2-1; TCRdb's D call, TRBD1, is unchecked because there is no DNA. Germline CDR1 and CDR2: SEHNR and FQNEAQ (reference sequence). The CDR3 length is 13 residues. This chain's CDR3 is CASSLQGWNEQFF.

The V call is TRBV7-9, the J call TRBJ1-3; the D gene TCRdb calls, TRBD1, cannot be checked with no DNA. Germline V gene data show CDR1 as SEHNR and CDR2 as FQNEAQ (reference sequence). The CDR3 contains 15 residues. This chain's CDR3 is CASSASDNSGNTIYF.

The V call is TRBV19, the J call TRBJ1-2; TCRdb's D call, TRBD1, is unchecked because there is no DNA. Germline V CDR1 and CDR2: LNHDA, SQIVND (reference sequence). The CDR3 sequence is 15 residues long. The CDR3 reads CASSIRDPNSYGYTF.

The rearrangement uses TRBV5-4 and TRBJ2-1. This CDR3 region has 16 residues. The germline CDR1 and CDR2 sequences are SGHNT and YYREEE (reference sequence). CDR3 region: CASSLAVLSSYNEQFF.

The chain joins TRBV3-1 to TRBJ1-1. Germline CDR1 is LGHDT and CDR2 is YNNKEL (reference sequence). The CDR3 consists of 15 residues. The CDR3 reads CASSPTADLNTEAFF.

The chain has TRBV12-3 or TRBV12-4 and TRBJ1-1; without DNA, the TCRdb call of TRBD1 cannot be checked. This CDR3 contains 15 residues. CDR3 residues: CASSMGLQGYTEAFF.

The CDR3 here is CASRAQTGDEQYF. V and J are TRBV27 and TRBJ2-7; the TRBD1 assignment by TCRdb is unverifiable without DNA. The CDR3 is made up of 13 amino acids. Per germline, CDR1 MNHEY and CDR2 SMNVEV (reference sequence).

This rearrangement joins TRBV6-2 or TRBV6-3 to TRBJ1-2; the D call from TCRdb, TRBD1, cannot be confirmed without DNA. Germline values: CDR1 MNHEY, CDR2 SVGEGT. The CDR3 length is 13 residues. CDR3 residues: CASIARDRDGYTF.

The chain's CDR3 is CASSLEVSDTGELFF. V is TRBV7-3 and J is TRBJ2-2. CDR1 is SGHTA and CDR2 is FQGTGA in the germline V gene. The CDR3 covers 15 residues.

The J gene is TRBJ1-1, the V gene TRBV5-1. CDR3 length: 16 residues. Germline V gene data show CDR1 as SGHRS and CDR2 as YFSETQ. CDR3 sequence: CASSLGSGQRNTEAFF.

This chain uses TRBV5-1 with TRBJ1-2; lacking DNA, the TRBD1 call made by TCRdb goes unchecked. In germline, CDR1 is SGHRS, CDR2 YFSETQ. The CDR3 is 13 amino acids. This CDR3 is CASSLEGAEGYTF.

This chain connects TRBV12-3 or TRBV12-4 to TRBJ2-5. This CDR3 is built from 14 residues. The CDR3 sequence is CASSFLSDQETQYF.

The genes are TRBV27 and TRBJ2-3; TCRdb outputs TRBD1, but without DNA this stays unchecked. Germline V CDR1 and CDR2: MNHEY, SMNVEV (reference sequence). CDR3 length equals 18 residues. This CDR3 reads CASSLGTGRFIRTDTQYF.

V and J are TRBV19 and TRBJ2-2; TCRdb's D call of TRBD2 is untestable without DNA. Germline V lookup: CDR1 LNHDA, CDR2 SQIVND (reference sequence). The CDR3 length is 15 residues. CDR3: CASSTERGVPGELFF.

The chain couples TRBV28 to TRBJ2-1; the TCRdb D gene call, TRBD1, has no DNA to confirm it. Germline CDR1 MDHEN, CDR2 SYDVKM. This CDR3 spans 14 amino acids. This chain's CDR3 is CASSWTGAANEQFF. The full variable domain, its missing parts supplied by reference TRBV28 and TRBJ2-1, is DVKVTQSSRYLVKRTGEKVFLECVQDMDHENMFWYRQDPGLGLRLIYFSYDVKMKEKGDIPEGYSVSREKKERFSLILESASTNQTSMYLCASSWTGAANEQFFGPGTRLTVL.

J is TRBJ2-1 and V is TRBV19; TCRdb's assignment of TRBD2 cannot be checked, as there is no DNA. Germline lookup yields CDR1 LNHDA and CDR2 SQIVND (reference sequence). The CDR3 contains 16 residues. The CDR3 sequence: CASSISGGRGFNEQFF.

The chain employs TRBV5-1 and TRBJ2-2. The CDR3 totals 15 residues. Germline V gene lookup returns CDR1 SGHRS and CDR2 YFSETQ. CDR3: CASSLSGMNTGELFF.

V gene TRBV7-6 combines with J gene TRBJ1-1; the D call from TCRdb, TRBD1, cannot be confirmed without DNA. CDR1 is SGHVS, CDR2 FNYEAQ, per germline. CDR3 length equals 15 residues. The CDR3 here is CASSLMGGPNTEAFF. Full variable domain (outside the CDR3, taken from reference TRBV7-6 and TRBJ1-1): GAGVSQSPRYKVTKRGQDVALRCDPISGHVSLYWYRQALGQGPEFLTYFNYEAQQDKSGLPNDRFSAERPEGSISTLTIQRTEQRDSAMYRCASSLMGGPNTEAFFGQGTRLTVV.

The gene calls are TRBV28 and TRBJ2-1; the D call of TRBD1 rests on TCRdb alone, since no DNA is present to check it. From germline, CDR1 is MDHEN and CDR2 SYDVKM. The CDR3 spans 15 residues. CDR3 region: CASSSTGGSGNEQFF.

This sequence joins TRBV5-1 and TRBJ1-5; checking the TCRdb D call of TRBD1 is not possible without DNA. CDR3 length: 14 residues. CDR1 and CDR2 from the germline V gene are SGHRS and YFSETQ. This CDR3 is CARNGTHRRLPQHF.

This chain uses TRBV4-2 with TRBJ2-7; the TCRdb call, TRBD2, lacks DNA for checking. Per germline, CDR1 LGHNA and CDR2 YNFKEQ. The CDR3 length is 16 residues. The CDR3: CASSQESGLTSYEQYF.